Listed here are 27 T cell receptor beta chains from one sample, sequenced in a study of cytomegalovirus exposure and HLA in healthy donors (dated by TCRdb to the late 2010s). The library was prepared using the immunoSEQ multiplex PCR assay. A mixture of 60 forward primers for TCR Vbeta segments and 13 reverse primers for TCR Jbeta segments was used in the multiplex PCR. The table comes from immuneACCESS by way of TCRdb, which keeps in-frame sequences with V and J called. Part of the clones is missing from these tables; in studies checked, under half for an unresolved V gene and the rest for unknown reasons. The sample profile shows about 130,000 clones; about four fifths of them were found once. The biggest ten clones account for roughly 10% of the sample. Sequencing was done on a sample of PBMCs. These receptor sequences come from a male donor in good health and CMV-seropositive.

The rearrangement joins TRBV28 to TRBJ1-1, with D possibly being TRBD1 (5 bases). Trimming stripped 7 bases from V and 0 bases from J, with 12 bases between. The CDR3 runs to 14 residues. Germline CDR1 MDHEN, CDR2 SYDVKM. The CDR3 is CASIAGPMNTEAFF. The CDR3 DNA reads as TGTGCCAGCATCGCGGGGCCGATGAACACTGAAGCTTTCTTT.

The chain uses TRBV5-6 and TRBJ2-5; possible D gene TRBD1, 5 bases. Trimming removed 0 bases at V and 4 bases at J, with 7 bases between. Germline CDR1 is SGHDT and CDR2 is YYEEEE. The CDR3 is 13 residues long. The CDR3 DNA sequence: TGTGCCAGCAGCTTGGTAGGGGCAGAGACCCAGTACTTC. As protein: CASSLVGAETQYF. Full variable domain (rest looked up from reference TRBV5-6 and TRBJ2-5): DAGVTQSPTHLIKTRGQQVTLRCSPKSGHDTVSWYQQALGQGPQFIFQYYEEEERQRGNFPDRFSGHQFPNYSSELNVNALLLGDSALYLCASSLVGAETQYFGPGTRLLVL.

The chain recombines TRBV11-3 with TRBJ2-1, with 7 bases aligning to TRBD1. Germline loops: CDR1 SGHNT, CDR2 YENEEA. V lost 5 bases to trimming and J lost 0 bases; unmatched junction nucleotides: 7. This CDR3 spans 16 amino acids. CDR3 region: CASSLHGTVSYNEQFF. The CDR3, as DNA: TGTGCCAGCAGCCTTCACGGGACAGTCTCCTACAATGAGCAGTTCTTC.

V usage is TRBV4-2 and J usage is TRBJ2-5; unclear D gene. The end of the DNA fits TRBJ2-7 better, so the J call may be wrong. The germline V gene has CDR1 LGHNA and CDR2 YNFKEQ. There are 13 residues in the CDR3. The CDR3 DNA follows: TGTGCCAGCAGCCAAGAGATTAGCTACGAGCAGTACTTC. This codes for CASSQEISYEQYF.

The chain combines TRBV6-5 with TRBJ2-1; TRBD2 agrees at 8 bases. Germline V gives CDR1 MNHEY, CDR2 SVGAGI. V lost 6 bases to trimming and J lost 12 bases; unmatched junction nucleotides: 13. The CDR3 runs to 14 residues. The CDR3 DNA reads as TGTGCCAGCAGCCTCCACGGGGGGGTCGGTGGGCAGTTCTTC. This translates into CASSLHGGVGGQFF.

This chain joins TRBV9 and TRBJ2-7; TRBD1 might be the D (6 bases). Germline values: CDR1 SGDLS, CDR2 YYNGEE. CDR3 size: 12 residues. Trimming shortened V by 7 bases and J by 2 bases, and 10 bases separated the two germline ends. CDR3 in DNA: TGTGCCAGCTCAGGGGACGCCTACGAGCAGTACTTC. This gives the protein CASSGDAYEQYF.

This chain joins TRBV27 and TRBJ2-5, with 8 bases that match TRBD2. Trimming cost V 10 bases and J 5 bases; bases outside gene matches: 12. The germline gives CDR1 MNHEY, CDR2 SMNVEV (reference sequence). CDR3 length: 14 residues. Written as DNA, the CDR3 is TGTGCCACGAAGGGACTAGGGCCCTCGGAGACCCAGTACTTC. It translates to CATKGLGPSETQYF.

V gene TRBV11-2 combines with J gene TRBJ1-2, with D possibly TRBD1 on 5 matching bases. From germline, CDR1 is SGHAT and CDR2 FQNNGV. The germline V and J ends were trimmed by 5 bases and 4 bases, with 11 bases remaining between them. The CDR3 runs to 13 residues. In DNA, the CDR3 is TGTGCCAGCAGCCCCGACAGCACCTATGGCTACACCTTC. Its protein is CASSPDSTYGYTF. Together with reference TRBV11-2 and TRBJ1-2, the CDR3 gives the full variable domain: EAGVAQSPRYKIIEKRQSVAFWCNPISGHATLYWYQQILGQGPKLLIQFQNNGVVDDSQLPKDRFSAERLKGVDSTLKIQPAKLEDSAVYLCASSPDSTYGYTFGSGTRLTVV.

This rearrangement joins TRBV19 to TRBJ2-1; 13 bases align to TRBD2. Germline V CDR1 and CDR2: LNHDA, SQIVND (reference sequence). Trimming took 7 bases from V and 9 from J; bases not matched to a gene: 12. The CDR3 is 16 amino acids. CDR3 amino acids: CASTPGLAGFGGEQFF. DNA for the CDR3: TGTGCCAGTACCCCGGGACTAGCGGGATTTGGCGGTGAGCAGTTCTTC.

This clone was counted only a few times. CDR3 DNA sequence: TGCGCCAGCAGCTTCGGGGGTAACACCGGGGAGCTGTTTTTT. The encoded protein is CASSFGGNTGELFF. The genes are TRBV5-1 and TRBJ2-2, with D possibly matching TRBD2 (6 bases). This CDR3 has 14 amino acids. V was trimmed by 2 bases and J by 2 bases, leaving 7 bases between them. Per the germline V gene, CDR1 is SGHRS and CDR2 is YFSETQ.

CDR3 nucleotide sequence: TGTGCCAGTAGTCGGACTAGCGGGGGGGGAGCCAAAAACATTCAGTACTTC. It translates to CASSRTSGGGAKNIQYF. This chain joins TRBV19 and TRBJ2-4; TRBD2 agrees at 15 bases. The CDR3 is 17 residues long. From germline, CDR1 is LNHDA and CDR2 SQIVND (reference sequence). Trimming cost V 5 bases and J 0 bases; bases outside gene matches: 2.

The chain has TRBV9 and TRBJ2-3, with TRBD2 matching over 10 bases. The CDR3 covers 20 residues. Trimming at V came to 4 bases and at J to 2 bases, leaving 19 bases not matched to a gene. Germline CDR1 reads SGDLS; CDR2 reads YYNGEE. Here the CDR3 reads CASSRLWLAGEDGHTDTQYF. The DNA of the CDR3 is TGTGCCAGCAGCCGGTTATGGCTAGCGGGGGAGGATGGACACACAGATACGCAGTATTTT.

The chain uses TRBV10-1 and TRBJ2-7; D might be TRBD2 (5 bases). V lost 3 bases, J lost 3 bases, and 18 bases lay in between. There are 16 residues in the CDR3. Germline CDR1 reads WNHNN; CDR2 reads SYGVQD (reference sequence). CDR3 DNA: TGCGCCAGCAGTGAATCCTATTCGGACTTTAACTACGAGCAGTACTTC. This codes for CASSESYSDFNYEQYF.

This chain connects TRBV7-6 to TRBJ2-7, with a possible D match to TRBD1 (6 bases). V was cut by 5 bases and J by 4 bases, with 27 bases left in between. Germline CDR1 SGHVS, CDR2 FNYEAQ. The CDR3 is made up of 18 amino acids. The CDR3 DNA is TGTGCCAGCAGCCCACCGTGGACGACGGGACAAAGCACGTACGAGCAGTACTTC. Protein: CASSPPWTTGQSTYEQYF.

This clone has just a few counts. The chain joins TRBV9 to TRBJ1-2; 7 positions match TRBD1. The CDR3 has 16 amino acids. Looked up from germline, CDR1 is SGDLS and CDR2 is YYNGEE. J was trimmed by 8 bases and V by 0 bases; bases with no gene match: 13. The CDR3 DNA is TGTGCCAGCAGCGTAGAAGGGGGCAAGAATCTCGGGGGCTACACCTTC. This codes for CASSVEGGKNLGGYTF. The complete variable domain, with remaining parts taken from reference TRBV9 and TRBJ1-2, reads DSGVTQTPKHLITATGQRVTLRCSPRSGDLSVYWYQQSLDQGLQFLIQYYNGEERAKGNILERFSAQQFPDLHSELNLSSLELGDSALYFCASSVEGGKNLGGYTFGSGTRLTVV.

A word on this clone: Its ends do not fully match the called genes, so a read error is possible. This chain links TRBV6-5 with TRBJ2-3; D unclear. The V gene's germline CDR1 is MNHEY and CDR2 SVGAGI. The CDR3 length is 15 residues. Here the CDR3 reads CASSYYPRSTDAQYF. CDR3 DNA: TGTGCCAGCAGTTACTATCCGCGAAGCACAGATGCGCAGTATTTT.

As to this clone: A junction end diverges from the germline sequence, so it may reflect a read error. This CDR3 reads CASSDVPAANGLTF. CDR3 nucleotide sequence: TGTGCCAGCAGTGACGTCCCTGCGGCCAACGGCCTGACTTTC. The chain recombines TRBV27 with TRBJ2-6; no clear D gene. Germline-derived CDR1 and CDR2 are MNHEY and SMNVEV (reference sequence). The CDR3 consists of 14 residues.

V usage is TRBV7-3 and J usage is TRBJ2-1, with D uncertain. Germline values: CDR1 SGHTA, CDR2 FQGTGA. The V gene lost 4 bases and the J gene lost 4 bases, with 8 bases spanning the gap. The CDR3 sequence is 13 residues long. The CDR3 loop reads CASSSQIYNEQFF. CDR3 nucleotides: TGTGCCAGCAGCTCACAGATTTACAATGAGCAGTTCTTC.

The CDR3 here is CASNRDGGSTGELFF. CDR3 sequence (DNA): TGTGCCAGCAACCGCGACGGAGGGAGTACCGGGGAGCTGTTTTTT. This rearrangement joins TRBV9 to TRBJ2-2, with D possibly TRBD2 on 6 matching bases. The CDR3 is 15 amino acids. Per germline, CDR1 SGDLS and CDR2 YYNGEE. V dropped 6 bases and J dropped 5 bases, with 17 bases sitting between them.

The CDR3 sequence is CASTPLAGDGNEQFF. In DNA form, the CDR3 reads TGTGCCAGCACCCCTCTAGCGGGAGACGGCAATGAGCAGTTCTTC. V usage is TRBV11-2 and J usage is TRBJ2-1, with TRBD2 matching over 10 bases. The junction had 9 bases not matched to a gene; V was cut back by 7 bases and J by 6 bases. The germline gives CDR1 SGHAT, CDR2 FQNNGV. The CDR3 is 15 residues long.

The chain carries TRBV28 and TRBJ2-1, with 9 bases that match TRBD2. V shed 4 bases, J shed 7 bases, and the junction held 11 bases outside the gene matches. From germline, CDR1 is MDHEN and CDR2 SYDVKM. CDR3 length equals 16 residues. DNA of the CDR3: TGTGCCAGCAGTTCCGGCGGGAGGGCCGTCTTAAATGAGCAGTTCTTC. This codes for CASSSGGRAVLNEQFF.

The genes are TRBV5-1 and TRBJ1-2; no reliable D call. Trimming removed 4 bases at V and 0 bases at J, with 16 bases between. The CDR3 is made up of 16 amino acids. Per germline, CDR1 SGHRS and CDR2 YFSETQ. CDR3 coding DNA: TGCGCCAGCAGCGCCGACTACCTTACGCCTAACTATGGCTACACCTTC. It specifies CASSADYLTPNYGYTF.

This chain uses TRBV9 with TRBJ1-4; D gene uncertain. Trimming stripped 0 bases from V and 8 bases from J, with 8 bases between. There are 13 residues in the CDR3. CDR1 is SGDLS, CDR2 YYNGEE, per germline. The CDR3 bases are TGTGCCAGCAGCGTAGCAGGAAACGAAAAACTGTTTTTT. This encodes CASSVAGNEKLFF. Combining the CDR3 with reference TRBV9 and TRBJ1-4 gives the whole variable domain DSGVTQTPKHLITATGQRVTLRCSPRSGDLSVYWYQQSLDQGLQFLIQYYNGEERAKGNILERFSAQQFPDLHSELNLSSLELGDSALYFCASSVAGNEKLFFGSGTQLSVL.

The genes are TRBV6-5 and TRBJ2-1, with TRBD2 identical over 12 bases. V shed 1 base, J shed 3 bases, and the junction held 1 base outside the gene matches. CDR1 is MNHEY and CDR2 is SVGAGI in the germline V gene. The length of the CDR3 is 16 residues. CDR3 in DNA: TGTGCCAGCAGTTACTTGACTAGCGGGAGCTACAATGAGCAGTTCTTC. Its protein product is CASSYLTSGSYNEQFF.

V and J are TRBV18 and TRBJ1-5; D uncertain. V was trimmed by 3 bases and J by 5 bases, leaving 8 bases between them. CDR1 is KGHSH and CDR2 is LQKENI in the germline V gene. This CDR3 is 13 amino acids long. The CDR3 here is CASSPYADQPQHF. CDR3 coding DNA: TGTGCCAGCTCACCTTACGCGGATCAGCCCCAGCATTTT.

This chain uses TRBV18 with TRBJ1-1; maybe TRBD1 (5 bases). V was trimmed by 6 bases and J by 13 bases, leaving 18 bases between them. This CDR3 spans 12 amino acids. From germline, CDR1 is KGHSH and CDR2 LQKENI. The CDR3 sequence is CASSESDSEHFF. CDR3 DNA: TGTGCCAGCTCGGAATCCGACAGCGAGCATTTCTTT.

J is TRBJ2-7 and V is TRBV5-6, with TRBD1 identical over 9 bases. Germline V CDR1 and CDR2: SGHDT, YYEEEE. CDR3 length: 15 amino acids. The V segment lost 1 base and the J segment 2 bases; nucleotides outside the gene matches: 4. The CDR3 nucleotides are TGTGCCAGCAGCTTGAAGGGGACAGGGACCTACGAGCAGTACTTC. This translates into CASSLKGTGTYEQYF.